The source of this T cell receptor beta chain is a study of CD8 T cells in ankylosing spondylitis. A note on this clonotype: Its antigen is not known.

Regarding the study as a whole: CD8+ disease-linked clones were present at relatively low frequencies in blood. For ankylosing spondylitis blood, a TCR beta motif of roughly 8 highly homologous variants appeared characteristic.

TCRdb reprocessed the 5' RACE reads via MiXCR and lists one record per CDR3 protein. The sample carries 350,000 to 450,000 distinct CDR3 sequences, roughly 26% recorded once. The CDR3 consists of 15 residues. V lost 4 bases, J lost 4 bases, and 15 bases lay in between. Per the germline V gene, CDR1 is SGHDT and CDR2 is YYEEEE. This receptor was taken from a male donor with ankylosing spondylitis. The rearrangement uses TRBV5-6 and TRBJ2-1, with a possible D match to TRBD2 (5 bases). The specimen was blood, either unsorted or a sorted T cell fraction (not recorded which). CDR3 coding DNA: TGTGCCAGCAGCATAAGGACTCTGTTGTACAATGAGCAGTTCTTC. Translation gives CASSIRTLLYNEQFF.